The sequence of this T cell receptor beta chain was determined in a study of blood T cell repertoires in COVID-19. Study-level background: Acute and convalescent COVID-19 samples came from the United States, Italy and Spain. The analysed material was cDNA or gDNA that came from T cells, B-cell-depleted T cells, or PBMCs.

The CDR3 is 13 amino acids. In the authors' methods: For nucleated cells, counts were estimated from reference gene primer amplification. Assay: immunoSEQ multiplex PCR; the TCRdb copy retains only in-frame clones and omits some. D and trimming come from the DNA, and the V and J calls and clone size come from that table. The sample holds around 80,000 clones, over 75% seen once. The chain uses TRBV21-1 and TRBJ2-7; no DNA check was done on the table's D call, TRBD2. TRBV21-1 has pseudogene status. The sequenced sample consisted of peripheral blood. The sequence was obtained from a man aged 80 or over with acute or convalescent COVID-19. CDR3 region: CASSNILSYEQYF. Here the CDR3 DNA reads TGTGCCAGCAGCAATATTCTTTCCTACGAGCAGTACTTC.